These T cell receptor beta chains were read from a single sample in a study of T cells in Graves' hyperthyroidism and ophthalmopathy. MiXCR, applied by TCRdb to the multiplex PCR reads, yields one record per CDR3 protein. Of under 200,000 distinct CDR3 sequences in the sample, 9.4% are singletons; the top ten hold approximately 24%. Sequenced material: blood. These receptors all come from a woman aged 18-29 years with Graves' hyperthyroidism that later progressed to Graves' ophthalmopathy. Each CDR3 is given with its conserved first and last residue. The D gene is left open where the match is weak. Clone size, where shown, is once, few, many, or a class for clones that have expanded.

J gene,D gene,clone size,V gene,CDR3 DNA,CDR3 protein
TRBJ2-1,TRBD2,few,TRBV7-8,TGTGCCAGCAGCTTGGAGTTGGGACTAGCGGGAGGTTCCTACAATGAGCAGTTCTTC,CASSLELGLAGGSYNEQFF
TRBJ2-2,NA,many,TRBV24-1,TGTGCCACCAGTGGAGGGCGGGAATCAAACACCGGGGAGCTGTTTTTT,CATSGGRESNTGELFF
TRBJ1-2,NA,many,TRBV28,TGTGCCAGCAGTTTATTGGCGTGGGGGAGAGCGACCTATGGCTACACCTTC,CASSLLAWGRATYGYTF
TRBJ1-1,TRBD1,many,TRBV6-5,TGTGCCAGCAGTTACTTCAGGGGGCAAACTGAAGCTTTCTTT,CASSYFRGQTEAFF
TRBJ2-1,NA,many,TRBV7-9,TGTGCCAGCAGCCTTCAGGGAGGTGGTGATGAGCAGTTCTTC,CASSLQGGGDEQFF
TRBJ1-1,NA,many,TRBV13,TGTGCCAGCAGTAGTCGTTTCGGAGGGGGGATCATGAACACTGAAGCTTTCTTT,CASSSRFGGGIMNTEAFF
TRBJ2-5,NA,many,TRBV20-1,TGCAGTGCTAGAGATCTAGGCAGGGGTGTGGAGACCCAGTACTTC,CSARDLGRGVETQYF
TRBJ2-2,NA,NA,TRBV18,TGTGCCAGCTCACCAAAGTCCACTACCTACACCGGGGAGCTGTTTTTT,CASSPKSTTYTGELFF
TRBJ1-6,TRBD1,few,TRBV4-1,TGCGCCAGCAGACAAGGTCCCACAGGGGGTAATTCACCCCTCCACTTT,CASRQGPTGGNSPLHF
TRBJ1-5,NA,few,TRBV12-3/TRBV12-4,TGTGCCAGCTGGTTCAGTGGAAGCAATCAGCCCCAGCATTTT,CASWFSGSNQPQHF
TRBJ1-1,TRBD1,many,TRBV28,TGTGCCAGCAGTTTACCTGGACAGGGGGACACTGAAGCTTTCTTT,CASSLPGQGDTEAFF
TRBJ2-5,TRBD2,many,TRBV7-9,TGTGCCAGCAGCTTATTGGGGACTAGCGTTGTAAAGACCCAGTACTTC,CASSLLGTSVVKTQYF
TRBJ2-6,TRBD2,NA,TRBV12-3/TRBV12-4,TGTGCCAGCAGTTCGTGGACTAGAGGCTCTGGGGCCAACGTCCTGACTTTC,CASSSWTRGSGANVLTF
TRBJ2-1,TRBD2,NA,TRBV29-1,TGCAGCGCTCTGACTAGCGGGATTAATGGTGAGCAGTTCTTC,CSALTSGINGEQFF
TRBJ2-5,TRBD2,few,TRBV14,TGTGCCAGCAGCCAAATCCATAGCGGGGGACAGTACTTC,CASSQIHSGGQYF
TRBJ1-2,TRBD1,many,TRBV28,TGTGCCAGCAGTTTGGGACAGGGGGCCTATGGCTACACCTTC,CASSLGQGAYGYTF
TRBJ2-3,TRBD2,many,TRBV24-1,TGTGCCACCAGTGAGGCCGGGACTAGCGGGGGCACAGATACGCAGTATTTT,CATSEAGTSGGTDTQYF
TRBJ1-5,NA,many,TRBV12-3/TRBV12-4,TGTGCCAGCAGCCTCCCGTTGGGTAATCAGCCCCAGCATTTT,CASSLPLGNQPQHF
TRBJ2-7,NA,many,TRBV20-1,TGCAGTGCTAGAGATTGGAGGGGTTCGGCCTACGAGCAGTACTTC,CSARDWRGSAYEQYF
TRBJ1-1,NA,many,TRBV20-1,TGCAGTGCTAGGGACTACAGGAACACTGAAGCTTTCTTT,CSARDYRNTEAFF
TRBJ2-5,NA,many,TRBV20-1,TGCAGTGCTAGTAGGGGGGCCAACCAAGAGACCCAGTACTTC,CSASRGANQETQYF
TRBJ1-1,NA,many,TRBV7-8,TGTGCCAGCATCCAATACGGGACATTGAACACTGAAGCTTTCTTT,CASIQYGTLNTEAFF
TRBJ1-1,NA,many,TRBV28,TGTGCCAGCAGTTTATGGGGAGGGGGATCGGGACACACTGAAGCTTTCTTT,CASSLWGGGSGHTEAFF
TRBJ2-7,TRBD1,many,TRBV12-3/TRBV12-4,TGTGCCAGCAGCTTGGACAGGGCTACCTACGAGCAGTACTTC,CASSLDRATYEQYF
TRBJ2-1,NA,NA,TRBV28,TGTGCCAGCAGTTTCAGACGGAGAGATGAGCAGTTCTTC,CASSFRRRDEQFF
TRBJ2-7,TRBD2,many,TRBV12-3/TRBV12-4,TGTGCCAGCAGTGCGGGAGTCGAGGACGAGCAGTACTTC,CASSAGVEDEQYF
TRBJ2-7,TRBD2,many,TRBV28,TGTGCCAGCAGTTTTTCCGGGACTACCTACGAGCAGTACTTC,CASSFSGTTYEQYF
TRBJ2-3,NA,many,TRBV5-1,TGCGCCAGCGGTCGTGGGGGAGATACGCAGTATTTT,CASGRGGDTQYF
TRBJ1-2,NA,many,TRBV6-1,TGTGCCAGCAGTTTGGCGGGATTTTTCGGCGGGGGCTCACCTAACTATGGCTACACCTTC,CASSLAGFFGGGSPNYGYTF
TRBJ1-1,TRBD1,many,TRBV6-2/TRBV6-3,TGTGCCAGCTGCTCCGACAGGGGGCGAAGGTGGACTGAAGCTTTCTTT,CASCSDRGRRWTEAFF
TRBJ2-5,TRBD2,many,TRBV20-1,TGCAGTGCGACTAGCGGGAGCTTCCAAGAGACCCAGTACTTC,CSATSGSFQETQYF
TRBJ1-2,NA,many,TRBV10-3,TGTGCCATCAGTGAGTCTGAAGATGGCTACACCTTC,CAISESEDGYTF